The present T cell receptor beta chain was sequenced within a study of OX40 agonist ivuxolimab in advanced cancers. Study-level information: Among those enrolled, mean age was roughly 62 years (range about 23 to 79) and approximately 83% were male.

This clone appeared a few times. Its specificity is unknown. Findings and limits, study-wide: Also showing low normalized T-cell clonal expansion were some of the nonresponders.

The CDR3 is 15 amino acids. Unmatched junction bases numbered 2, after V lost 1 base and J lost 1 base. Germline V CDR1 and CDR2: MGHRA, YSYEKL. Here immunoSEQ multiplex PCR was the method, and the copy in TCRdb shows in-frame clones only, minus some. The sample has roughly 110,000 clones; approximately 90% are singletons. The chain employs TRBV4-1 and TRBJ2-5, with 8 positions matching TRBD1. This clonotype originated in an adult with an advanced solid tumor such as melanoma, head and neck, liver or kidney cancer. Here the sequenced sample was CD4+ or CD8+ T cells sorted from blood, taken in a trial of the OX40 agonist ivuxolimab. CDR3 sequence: CASSQGDRTQETQYF. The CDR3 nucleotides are TGCGCCAGCAGCCAAGGGGACAGGACCCAAGAGACCCAGTACTTC.